This is a list of T cell receptor beta chains from one sample in a study of blood T cell repertoires in COVID-19. This table comes from immunoSEQ multiplex PCR, and its TCRdb copy is limited to in-frame clones, with some not included. The profile shows a few hundred thousand clones, 85% of them singletons. Sequencing used peripheral blood. These receptors were collected from a woman aged 18-35 years with acute or convalescent COVID-19. CDR3s include the opening cysteine and the closing phenylalanine or tryptophan. The order of the fields is J gene, V gene, clone size, CDR3 protein. Clone size is shown for a subset of rows, as once, few, many or a class of expanded clone.

>TRBJ1-1|TRBV6-6|NA
CASSRPGGENTEAFF
>TRBJ2-3|TRBV24-1|NA
CATSRGGADWNTQYF
>TRBJ2-1|TRBV28|NA
CASRKRTSGRANEQFF
>TRBJ2-1|TRBV5-1|NA
CASSLDFDEQFF
>TRBJ1-1|TRBV5-1|NA
CASSSGAHTEAFF
>TRBJ1-6|TRBV14|NA
CASSQGAPSSYNSPLHF
>TRBJ1-5|TRBV28|few
CASTTDRGGPQHF
>TRBJ1-4|TRBV27|NA
CASSLIQPGQGAGELFF
>TRBJ2-2|TRBV5-1|NA
CASRLTSGRPNTGELFF
>TRBJ1-1|TRBV12-3/TRBV12-4|NA
CASSFPGSAEAFF
>TRBJ1-5|TRBV19|NA
CASRMGGAEVQPQHF
>TRBJ2-7|TRBV4-1|NA
CASSQDPQGTPYEQYF
>TRBJ2-3|TRBV2|few
CASRDSLFTDTQYF
>TRBJ1-1|TRBV4-2|NA
CASSPEEGLNTEAFF
>TRBJ2-5|TRBV5-4|once
CASSLTGKKTVETQYF
>TRBJ1-2|TRBV19|NA
CASSIEVGRGDGYTF
>TRBJ2-3|TRBV27|once
CASSLWGGSLDTQYF
>TRBJ2-5|TRBV7-3|NA
CASSLGGREGETQYF
>TRBJ1-2|TRBV20-1|NA
CSAGWRVGYTF
>TRBJ1-5|TRBV5-6|few
CASSLGHLRDRPQHF
>TRBJ2-7|TRBV24-1|NA
CATSDLRAGGPLTYEQYF
>TRBJ2-2|TRBV5-4|NA
CASSFEIAGELFF
>TRBJ1-2|TRBV5-6|NA
CASSLGRGTTYGYTF